This note documents a single T cell receptor (beta chain) sequence. The target of this receptor is not known. No much larger clonotype is one base removed from it; base qualities were not supplied. Each donor gave one peripheral blood draw, averaging approximately 120 mL, which was collected into heparinised tubes. Naive, central memory, regulatory and stem cell-like memory CD4+ T cells were sorted on a BD FACSAria II using a panel including CD45RO, CCR7, CD25, CD127, CD95 and CD27. A purity above 95% was achieved for all sorted populations. PBMCs were separated immediately by Lymphoprep density gradient centrifugation and were stained directly, without being cultured. To minimize batch effects, samples were stained and sorted in pairs, one healthy donor with one patient per experiment. The sample belongs to a study of beta chain features in type 1 diabetes (dated 2018 in TCRdb). With respect to the entire study: Patients and healthy donors did not differ in mean age, gender distribution, total cell number or subset yield. In the study, TCRB repertoires of sorted circulating CD4+ T cell subsets from recently diagnosed type 1 diabetes patients were compared with those of matched healthy donors. Naive and central memory subsets were obtained from all 30 or so donors, but regulatory and stem cell-like memory subsets were isolated from only 8 patients and roughly 8 healthy donors. A total of 85 million to 140 million sorted cells were examined across all samples, and the number of cells per subset was strongly correlated with RNA yield. The investigation overall reported the following: Because cDNA was sequenced instead of genomic DNA, highly expressing activated cells could be over-represented, though the groups showed no difference in activation or CD3 levels. Because small numbers of individuals were included in the HLA sub-analyses, any influence of HLA type on TCRB rearrangement was left unresolved. The naive, central memory and regulatory TCRB repertoires appeared to resemble one another more closely among patients than among healthy donors. A moderate but significant shortening of TCRB CDR3 length was observed in type 1 diabetes patients in all four CD4+ subsets. Shorter templates might be favored by PCR, yet because patient and control samples were amplified and corrected together, any such skew would affect both groups equally. At VDJ recombination sites, patients with type 1 diabetes made fewer insertions and deleted more nucleotides, a pattern implying thymic rearrangement abnormalities.

All of the isolated RNA was reverse transcribed with the High Capacity cDNA Reverse Transcription Kit, so expressed TCRB transcripts were sequenced. Naive, central memory and regulatory T cell samples underwent deep immunoSEQ sequencing, averaging about 3.5 million total reads per sample. After sorted cells were lysed in RLT buffer, RNA was extracted with DNase-treated RNeasy Micro or Mini kits, with the choice depending on cell number. To prevent cross-contamination, each cell subset was processed individually, whereas patient and healthy donor samples were processed jointly. TCRB sequences were amplified from cDNA with the immunoSEQ multiplex PCR, producing 87-bp fragments spanning the CDR3 region. Amplicons were sequenced on the Illumina HiSeq platform. Regarding the original processing steps: Synthetic template baselines were used to correct PCR bias computationally, reads within Hamming distance 2 were collapsed, and singletons that could not be merged were discarded. Reads were aligned to IMGT to assign V, D and J genes, CDR3 length, and insertions or deletions at six rearrangement sites. Clonotype counts were normalized to sorted cell number within each subset before computing true diversity and Gini coefficients with the tcR R package. The overlap coefficient, calculated on TCRB nucleotide sequences, was used to quantify repertoire sharing. As a proxy for the pre-selection repertoire, out-of-frame TCRB sequences from naive cells were analyzed. TCRdb re-hosts the immuneACCESS table, in-frame sequences only. Its copies lack some clones; in the studies checked, an unresolved V gene accounts for under half of them, and the cause for the rest is not known. Clonal size and the V and J genes are those of that table, whereas D and trimming came from the DNA. This sample comprises hundreds of thousands of clones, about 13% of them detected only once. The top ten constitute 0.017% of the sample.

Trimming takes 3 bases from V and 3 bases from J, and the germline ends sit 15 bases apart. CDR1 and CDR2, looked up from the germline V gene, are SNHLY and FYNNEI. The CDR3 covers 16 residues, taking in both the cysteine and the phenylalanine. Only the CDR3 region is kept as DNA, spanning 48 bases read in frame from base 1. The TCR comes from a young man with type 1 diabetes. The V and J genes are TRBV2 and TRBJ2-1; tentative D gene TRBD2, with 7 bases matching. Sequenced sample: naive CD4+ T cells from blood. The cell subset or site label corresponds to: true naive CD4+ T cells. The CDR3 protein sequence reads: CASSERGGPNYNEQFF. The sequenced DNA: TGTGCCAGCAGTGAGAGGGGGGGCCCAAACTACAATGAGCAGTTCTTC.